These T cell receptor beta chains were read from a single sample in a study of blood T cell repertoires in COVID-19. Clones were read by immunoSEQ multiplex PCR, and TCRdb kept only the in-frame ones, dropping some. The repertoire has fewer than 250,000 clones, roughly nine tenths of them found once; the top ten carry 1.5% to 2%. Sample: peripheral blood. These receptors were taken from a man aged 65 to 85 with acute or convalescent COVID-19. Both conserved end residues are part of each CDR3.

TRBJ1-2	TRBV24-1	CATSDRDRGGYTF
TRBJ2-1	TRBV5-8	CASSRGDSYNEQFF
TRBJ2-7	TRBV9	CASSPGQGAGYEQYF
TRBJ2-6	TRBV2	CASIRGASSGANVLTF
TRBJ1-1	TRBV18	CASSRGENTEAFF
TRBJ1-1	TRBV14	CASSLLGGGTEAFF
TRBJ1-2	TRBV3-1/TRBV3-2	CASSHSLTSRDGYTF
TRBJ1-1	TRBV4-3	CASSQGQQGRTEAFF
TRBJ2-2	TRBV7-6	CASSYSERERAGELFF
TRBJ2-5	TRBV7-2	CASSLRGRQETQYF
TRBJ2-3	TRBV9	CASTRTPSTDTQYF
TRBJ1-1	TRBV25-1	CASITGGTVNTEAFF
TRBJ1-2	TRBV5-4	CASSPTRQGYGYTF
TRBJ2-1	TRBV12-3/TRBV12-4	CASSYTGIEQFF